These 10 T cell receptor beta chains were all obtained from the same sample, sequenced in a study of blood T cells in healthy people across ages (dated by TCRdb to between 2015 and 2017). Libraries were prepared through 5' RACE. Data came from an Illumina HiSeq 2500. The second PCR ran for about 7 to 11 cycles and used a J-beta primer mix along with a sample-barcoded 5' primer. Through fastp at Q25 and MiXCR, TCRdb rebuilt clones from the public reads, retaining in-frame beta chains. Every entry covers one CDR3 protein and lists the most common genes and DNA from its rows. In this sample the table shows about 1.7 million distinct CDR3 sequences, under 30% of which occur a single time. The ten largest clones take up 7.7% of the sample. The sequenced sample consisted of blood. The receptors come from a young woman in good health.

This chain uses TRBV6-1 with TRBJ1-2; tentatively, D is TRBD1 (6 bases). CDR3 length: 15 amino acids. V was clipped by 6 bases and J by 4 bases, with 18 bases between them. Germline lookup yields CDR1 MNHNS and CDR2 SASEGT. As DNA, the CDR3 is TGTGCCAGCAGCGGTCGAAGGGGGGCGGGCTATGGCTACACCTTC. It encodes CASSGRRGAGYGYTF.

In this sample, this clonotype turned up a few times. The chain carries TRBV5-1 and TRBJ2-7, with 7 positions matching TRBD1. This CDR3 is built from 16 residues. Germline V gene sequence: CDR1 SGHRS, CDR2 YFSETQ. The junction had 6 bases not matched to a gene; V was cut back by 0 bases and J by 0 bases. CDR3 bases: TGCGCCAGCAGCTTGGCCGGGACAGAAATCTCCTACGAGCAGTACTTC. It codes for CASSLAGTEISYEQYF.

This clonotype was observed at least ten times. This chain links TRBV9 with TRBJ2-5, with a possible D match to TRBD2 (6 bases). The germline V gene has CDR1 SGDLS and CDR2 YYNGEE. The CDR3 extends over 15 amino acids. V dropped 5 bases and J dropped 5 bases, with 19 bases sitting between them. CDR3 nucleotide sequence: TGTGCCAGCAGTTCCACCTCCTCTAGCGCGGAGACCCAGTACTTC. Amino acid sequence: CASSSTSSSAETQYF.

The DNA of the CDR3 is TGTGCCACCAGTGATCGGAAAGGGGTCCAAGAGACCCAGTACTTC. Translation: CATSDRKGVQETQYF. The V call is TRBV24-1, the J call TRBJ2-5; the D gene is possibly TRBD1 (5 bases). Germline lookup yields CDR1 KGHDR and CDR2 SFDVKD. V lost 3 bases to trimming and J lost 1 base, with 11 bases between them. This CDR3 has 15 residues.

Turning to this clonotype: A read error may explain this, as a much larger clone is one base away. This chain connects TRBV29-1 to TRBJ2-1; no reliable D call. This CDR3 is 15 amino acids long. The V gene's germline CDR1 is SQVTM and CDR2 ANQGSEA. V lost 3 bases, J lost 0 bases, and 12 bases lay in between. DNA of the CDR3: TGCAGCGTTGATGCCCAGGCACTCTCCTACAATGAGCAGTTCTTC. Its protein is CSVDAQALSYNEQFF.

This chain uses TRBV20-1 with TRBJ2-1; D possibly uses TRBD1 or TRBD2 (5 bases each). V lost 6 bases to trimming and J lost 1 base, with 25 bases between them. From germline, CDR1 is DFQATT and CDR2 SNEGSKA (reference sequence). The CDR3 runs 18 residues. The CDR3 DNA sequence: TGCAGTGCCAGAATACATACGGGGCGATTGGGTTCCTACAATGAGCAGTTCTTC. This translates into CSARIHTGRLGSYNEQFF.

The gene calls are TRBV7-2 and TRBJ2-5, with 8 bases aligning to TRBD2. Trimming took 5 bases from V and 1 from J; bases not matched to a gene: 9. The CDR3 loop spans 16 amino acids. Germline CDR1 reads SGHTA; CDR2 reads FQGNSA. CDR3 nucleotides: TGTGCCAGCAGCCCATCCCGGGGGGGAATCCAAGAGACCCAGTACTTC. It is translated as CASSPSRGGIQETQYF. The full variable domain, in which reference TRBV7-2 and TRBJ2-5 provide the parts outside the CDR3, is GAGVSQSPSNKVTEKGKDVELRCDPISGHTALYWYRQSLGQGLEFLIYFQGNSAPDKSGLPSDRFSAERTGGSVSTLTIQRTQQEDSAVYLCASSPSRGGIQETQYFGPGTRLLVL.

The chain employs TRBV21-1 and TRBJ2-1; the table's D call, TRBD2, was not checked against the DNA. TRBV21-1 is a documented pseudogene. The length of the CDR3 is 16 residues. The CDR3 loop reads CASSSSFRDCHREQFF. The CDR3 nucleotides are TGTGCCAGCAGCAGTAGTTTTCGGGACTGCCATCGGGAGCAGTTCTTC.

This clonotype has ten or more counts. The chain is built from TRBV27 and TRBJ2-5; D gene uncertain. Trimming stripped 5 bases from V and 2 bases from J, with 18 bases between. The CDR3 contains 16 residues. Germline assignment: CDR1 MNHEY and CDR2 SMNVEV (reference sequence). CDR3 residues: CASSPVPTLIQETQYF. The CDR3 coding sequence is TGTGCCAGCAGTCCGGTCCCGACACTTATACAAGAGACCCAGTACTTC.

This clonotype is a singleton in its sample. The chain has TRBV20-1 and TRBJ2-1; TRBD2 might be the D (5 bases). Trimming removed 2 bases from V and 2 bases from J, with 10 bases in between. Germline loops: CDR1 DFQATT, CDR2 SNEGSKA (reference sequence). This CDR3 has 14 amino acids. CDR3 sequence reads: CSARKSGTYNEQFF. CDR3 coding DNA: TGCAGTGCTAGAAAGAGCGGCACCTACAATGAGCAGTTCTTC.